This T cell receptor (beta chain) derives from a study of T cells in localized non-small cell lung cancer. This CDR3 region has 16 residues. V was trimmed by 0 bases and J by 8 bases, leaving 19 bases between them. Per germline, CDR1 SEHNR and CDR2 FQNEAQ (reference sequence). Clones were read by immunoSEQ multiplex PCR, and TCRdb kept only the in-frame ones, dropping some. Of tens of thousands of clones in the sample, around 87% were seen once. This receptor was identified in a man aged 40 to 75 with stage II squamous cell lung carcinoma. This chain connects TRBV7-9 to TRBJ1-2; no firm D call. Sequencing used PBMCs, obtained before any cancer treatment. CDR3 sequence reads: CASSLAMSSPKGGYTF. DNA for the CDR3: TGTGCCAGCAGCTTAGCTATGTCCTCCCCTAAGGGAGGCTACACCTTC.